This T cell receptor beta chain was sequenced for a study of CD8 T cells in Susac syndrome. Findings of the study overall: A relatively small number of individuals underwent TCR sequencing and HLA analysis.

Concerning this clonotype itself: Its antigen remains unidentified. Sequence at one end of the junction differs from germline and may be a read error.

Included as multiple sclerosis controls were treatment-naive patients who had stable or active relapsing-remitting disease. Both CD4+ and CD8+ T cells were negatively isolated, and TEMRA cells underwent FACS enrichment. The CDR3 length is 15 residues. CDR1 and CDR2 (germline): SSHAT, FNYEAQ (reference sequence). Random-hexamer reverse transcription was applied to 0.5 to 1 ug RNA. The authors amplified TCR beta CDR3 across 54 Vbeta and 13 Jbeta using immunoSEQ multiplex PCR. From the immunoSEQ multiplex PCR reads, TCRdb called clonotypes with MiXCR, one entry per CDR3 protein. The sample records some 130,000 distinct CDR3 sequences, roughly 94% being singletons.

The chain recombines TRBV7-7 with TRBJ2-1; D is perhaps TRBD1 (6 bases). The sequenced sample consisted of CD4+ T cells from PBMCs. The clonotype comes from a human donor with multiple sclerosis. The CDR3 sequence: CASSPTGNSYNEQFF. CDR3 sequence (DNA): TGTGCTAGCAGCCCGACAGGTAACTCCTACAATGAGCAGTTCTTC.